Listed here are 30 T cell receptor beta chains from one sample, sequenced in a study of beta chain features in type 1 diabetes. Every bit of the isolated RNA underwent reverse transcription, so sequencing read expressed TCRB transcripts. Assay used: immunoSEQ multiplex PCR; TCRdb lists only in-frame clones, some missing. The repertoire holds 300,000 to 450,000 clones, with roughly 21% as singletons. Sequenced material: naive CD4+ T cells from blood. The receptors come from a young woman in good health.

CDR3 sequence reads: CASSQTGSRNAFF. CDR3 DNA: TGCGCCAGCAGCCAAACAGGGAGTAGAAATGCTTTCTTT. The chain employs TRBV4-1 and TRBJ1-1; tentatively, D is TRBD1 (6 bases). Germline values: CDR1 MGHRA, CDR2 YSYEKL. Trimming pared 2 bases from V and 11 bases from J, leaving 15 bases between. The CDR3 is 13 residues long.

The DNA for the CDR3 is TGCGCCAGCAGCCAAGATCGGGGGACAGCAAGTTACGAGCAGTACTTC. As protein: CASSQDRGTASYEQYF. The rearrangement joins TRBV4-1 to TRBJ2-7, with D possibly matching TRBD1 (7 bases). Germline CDR1 reads MGHRA; CDR2 reads YSYEKL. The CDR3 loop spans 16 amino acids. Trimming pared 0 bases from V and 4 bases from J, leaving 16 bases between.

There are a few counts of this clone. The V call is TRBV12-5, the J call TRBJ1-2; 7 nucleotides align to TRBD1. In germline, CDR1 is LGHNT, CDR2 FRNRAP. The J segment lost 4 bases and the V segment lost 6 bases, leaving 5 bases of the junction unmatched. The CDR3 runs to 13 residues. In DNA form, the CDR3 reads TGTGCTAGTGGCCTCGGGACAGTCTATGGCTACACCTTC. Protein sequence: CASGLGTVYGYTF.

This clone came up a few times. The chain joins TRBV5-1 to TRBJ2-1, with a possible D match to TRBD2 (6 bases). V was clipped by 4 bases and J by 6 bases, with 8 bases between them. Germline values: CDR1 SGHRS, CDR2 YFSETQ. This CDR3 contains 12 residues. CDR3 nucleotides: TGCGCCAGCAGCGATAGCGGCAATGAGCAGTTCTTC. Translation: CASSDSGNEQFF.

In this sample, this clone turned up a few times. V gene TRBV2 combines with J gene TRBJ1-1; weak D call: TRBD1 (5 bases). The CDR3 totals 14 residues. CDR1 SNHLY and CDR2 FYNNEI come from the germline V gene. The V gene lost 4 bases and the J gene lost 3 bases, with 12 bases spanning the gap. The CDR3 is CASSGPGGDTEAFF. In DNA form, the CDR3 reads TGTGCCAGCAGTGGGCCCGGGGGGGACACTGAAGCTTTCTTT.

This clone was counted between two and nine times. The V and J genes are TRBV6-5 and TRBJ2-7; 7 nucleotides agree with TRBD1. J gave up 4 bases and V 0 bases, and 9 bases lay outside the gene matches. The CDR3 runs 16 residues. Germline CDR1 is MNHEY and CDR2 is SVGAGI. CDR3 in amino acids: CASSYSSGQPYYEQYF. In DNA form, the CDR3 reads TGTGCCAGCAGTTACTCGTCGGGACAGCCTTATTACGAGCAGTACTTC.

This clone was detected a few times. This sequence joins TRBV5-6 and TRBJ2-1; D is possibly TRBD2 (6 bases). Trimming left V 4 bases short and J 4 bases short, with 15 bases between. There are 15 residues in the CDR3. Germline CDR1 SGHDT, CDR2 YYEEEE. CDR3 in amino acids: CASSPPGTVYNEQFF. Here the CDR3 DNA reads TGTGCCAGCAGCCCTCCCGGGACTGTGTACAATGAGCAGTTCTTC.

V gene TRBV30 combines with J gene TRBJ2-2, with TRBD2 matching over 10 bases. V shed 2 bases, J shed 4 bases, and the junction held 10 bases outside the gene matches. In germline, CDR1 is GTSNPN, CDR2 SVGIG (reference sequence). The CDR3 sequence is 17 residues long. The CDR3 nucleotides read TGTGCCTGGAGTCCCCTAAGGACTAGCGGTCTCACCGGGGAGCTGTTTTTT. Its translation: CAWSPLRTSGLTGELFF.

The rearrangement uses TRBV5-1 and TRBJ2-3; 9 bases agree with TRBD1. Per germline, CDR1 SGHRS and CDR2 YFSETQ. V was pared by 3 bases and J by 2 bases, with 4 bases of the junction left unmatched. CDR3 length: 15 amino acids. CDR3 coding DNA: TGCGCCAGCAGCTCCGGGACAGGGACCACAGATACGCAGTATTTT. It yields the protein CASSSGTGTTDTQYF.

This clone has a handful of counts. The chain recombines TRBV5-1 with TRBJ1-1, with D tentatively TRBD1 (5 bases). CDR1 and CDR2 from the germline V gene are SGHRS and YFSETQ. CDR3 length: 16 residues. V was pared by 0 bases and J by 1 base, with 13 bases between. The CDR3 reads CASSLAAGGGNTEAFF. The CDR3 nucleotides are TGCGCCAGCAGCTTGGCGGCGGGGGGAGGGAACACTGAAGCTTTCTTT.

The chain uses TRBV6-5 and TRBJ1-2, with D perhaps matching TRBD1 (5 bases). CDR1 is MNHEY, CDR2 SVGAGI, per germline. Trimming took off 4 bases at V and 8 bases at J, with 14 bases between the two ends. This CDR3 has 13 residues. This CDR3 reads CASSSSGQEGYTF. The CDR3 DNA reads TGTGCCAGCAGTTCTTCAGGGCAGGAGGGCTACACCTTC.

This clone was seen a single time. The rearrangement links TRBV29-1 to TRBJ1-2; D not certain. This CDR3 is built from 12 residues. Germline CDR1 SQVTM, CDR2 ANQGSEA. The V and J ends lost 5 bases and 5 bases respectively, with 12 bases between them. The CDR3 sequence is CSVSRENYGYTF. The CDR3 DNA follows: TGCAGCGTTTCGCGGGAAAATTATGGCTACACCTTC.

The gene calls are TRBV15 and TRBJ2-1; 12 bases fit TRBD2. Germline V gives CDR1 LNHNV, CDR2 YYDKDF (reference sequence). With 5 bases clipped from V and 2 bases from J, the junction kept 7 bases outside the gene matches. The CDR3 has 17 residues. The CDR3: CATSAHRTSGTYNEQFF. Written as DNA, the CDR3 is TGTGCCACCAGCGCCCACCGGACTAGCGGGACCTACAATGAGCAGTTCTTC.

The chain is built from TRBV30 and TRBJ2-3, with 7 bases aligning to TRBD1. The CDR3 extends over 12 amino acids. Germline values: CDR1 GTSNPN, CDR2 SVGIG (reference sequence). V dropped 5 bases and J dropped 5; count of bases not matched to a gene: 4. The CDR3 is CAWASGGDTQYF. The DNA for the CDR3 is TGTGCCTGGGCCTCAGGGGGAGATACGCAGTATTTT.

Only a few counts were recorded for this clone. This same CDR3 is encoded by further DNA sequences in the sample. The chain combines TRBV7-2 with TRBJ2-5; TRBD1 matches at 8 bases. This CDR3 comprises 14 residues. Looked up from germline, CDR1 is SGHTA and CDR2 is FQGNSA. Trimming cost V 5 bases and J 1 base; bases outside gene matches: 3. This chain's CDR3 is CASSPDRAQETQYF. CDR3 nucleotides: TGTGCCAGCAGCCCGGACAGGGCCCAAGAGACCCAGTACTTC.

This clone came up a few times. The J gene is TRBJ2-7, the V gene TRBV29-1; 7 positions match TRBD1. This CDR3 is built from 13 residues. Trimming took 4 bases from V and 5 from J; bases not matched to a gene: 8. Germline V gene data show CDR1 as SQVTM and CDR2 as ANQGSEA. CDR3 coding DNA: TGCAGCGTTGGAGACAGGGTGGGTGACGAGCAGTACTTC. It yields the protein CSVGDRVGDEQYF.

This rearrangement joins TRBV10-3 to TRBJ2-1; 7 bases line up with TRBD2. CDR1 and CDR2 from the germline V gene are ENHRY and SYGVKD. The V gene end was trimmed by 11 bases and the J gene end by 7 bases; junction bases not matched to a gene: 8. The CDR3 is 12 amino acids. This chain's CDR3 is CASGLPQNEQFF. The CDR3 DNA reads as TGTGCCTCGGGACTACCCCAAAATGAGCAGTTCTTC.

V usage is TRBV6-6 and J usage is TRBJ1-6; 9 bases map to TRBD1. CDR1 MNHNY and CDR2 SVGAGI come from the germline V gene (reference sequence). V was pared by 8 bases and J by 12 bases, with 8 bases of the junction left unmatched. This CDR3 is built from 13 residues. The CDR3 DNA reads as TGTGCCAGCTATTCCCGGGACAGGGAACCCCTCCACTTT. Its translation: CASYSRDREPLHF.

The rearrangement links TRBV5-6 to TRBJ2-3, with D maybe TRBD2 (5 bases). Germline assignment: CDR1 SGHDT and CDR2 YYEEEE. The germline V and J ends were trimmed by 7 bases and 4 bases, with 13 bases remaining between them. This CDR3 region has 13 residues. CDR3 protein: CASRDRGADTQYF. CDR3 DNA sequence: TGTGCCAGCCGTGACCGGGGTGCAGATACGCAGTATTTT.

The chain has TRBV5-4 and TRBJ2-7; TRBD2 aligns across 8 bases. The CDR3 length is 14 residues. V trimming: 4 bases; J trimming: 7 bases; junction bases outside the gene matches: 10. Germline loops: CDR1 SGHNT, CDR2 YYREEE (reference sequence). CDR3 sequence reads: CASSAWTSGSEQYF. As DNA, the CDR3 is TGTGCCAGCAGCGCCTGGACGAGCGGGAGTGAGCAGTACTTC. Supplemented by reference TRBV5-4 and TRBJ2-7, the full variable domain reads ETGVTQSPTHLIKTRGQQVTLRCSSQSGHNTVSWYQQALGQGPQFIFQYYREEENGRGNFPPRFSGLQFPNYSSELNVNALELDDSALYLCASSAWTSGSEQYFGPGTRLTVT.

V and J are TRBV28 and TRBJ2-7; 8 bases match TRBD2. Germline loops: CDR1 MDHEN, CDR2 SYDVKM. V was clipped by 6 bases and J by 5 bases; unmatched bases: 6. The CDR3 is made up of 13 amino acids. CDR3 residues: CASRVGGAHEQYF. CDR3 sequence (DNA): TGTGCCAGCAGGGTCGGGGGGGCTCACGAGCAGTACTTC.

This clone was detected a few times. The chain carries TRBV15 and TRBJ2-4; maybe TRBD2 (6 bases). This CDR3 region has 15 residues. V lost 2 bases, J lost 6 bases, and 14 bases lay in between. Germline V gene lookup returns CDR1 LNHNV and CDR2 YYDKDF (reference sequence). The DNA for the CDR3 is TGTGCCACCAGCAGACCCCGGTCGGAGGGAAACATTCAGTACTTC. This sequence encodes CATSRPRSEGNIQYF.

Turning to this clone: Compared with germline, one end of the junction differs, possibly owing to a read error. The CDR3 here is CASSLRTSGISHEQYF. The CDR3 DNA reads TGCGCCAGCAGCCTAAGGACTAGCGGGATCTCCCACGAGCAGTACTTC. This chain joins TRBV4-1 and TRBJ2-7; 12 bases agree with TRBD2. Germline CDR1 and CDR2: MGHRA and YSYEKL. The CDR3 totals 16 residues.

This clone was found a few times. The CDR3 bases are TGTGCCAGCTCACCTCCAGATAACTATGGCTACACCTTC. Its protein product is CASSPPDNYGYTF. This chain joins TRBV18 and TRBJ1-2; D not resolved. Trimming cost V 3 bases and J 1 base, with 6 bases left between them. Germline-derived CDR1 and CDR2 are KGHSH and LQKENI. The length of the CDR3 is 13 residues.

This chain connects TRBV29-1 to TRBJ1-2; D is undetermined. V shed 5 bases and J shed 6 bases, with 13 bases lying between them. The CDR3 loop spans 12 amino acids. The germline V gene encodes CDR1 SQVTM and CDR2 ANQGSEA. CDR3 amino acids: CSVRLDRDGYTF. CDR3 DNA sequence: TGCAGCGTTAGACTTGACCGGGATGGCTACACCTTC. The variable domain in full, completed from reference TRBV29-1 and TRBJ1-2, reads SAVISQKPSRDICQRGTSLTIQCQVDSQVTMMFWYRQQPGQSLTLIATANQGSEATYESGFVIDKFPISRPNLTFSTLTVSNMSPEDSSIYLCSVRLDRDGYTFGSGTRLTVV.

This clone occurred a few times. The chain links TRBV9 to TRBJ2-3, with D perhaps matching TRBD1 (5 bases). The germline V and J ends were trimmed by 0 bases and 0 bases, with 8 bases remaining between them. The CDR3 has 15 residues. Germline V gene data show CDR1 as SGDLS and CDR2 as YYNGEE. The chain's CDR3 is CASSVVGVSTDTQYF. CDR3 in DNA: TGTGCCAGCAGCGTAGTAGGGGTTAGCACAGATACGCAGTATTTT.

This clone was seen more than once but under ten times. The chain combines TRBV7-6 with TRBJ2-7; TRBD1 matches 12 bases. Looked up from germline, CDR1 is SGHVS and CDR2 is FNYEAQ. This CDR3 has 14 residues. V was clipped by 1 base and J by 12 bases; unmatched bases: 7. The CDR3 sequence is CASSLGGQGANPYF. CDR3 sequence (DNA): TGTGCCAGCAGCTTAGGGGGACAGGGGGCGAATCCGTACTTC.

This sequence joins TRBV7-8 and TRBJ2-3; 10 bases fit TRBD2. V lost 5 bases, J lost 1 base, and 15 bases stayed unmatched. Germline V lookup: CDR1 SGHVS, CDR2 FQNEAQ. The CDR3 totals 19 residues. CDR3 loop: CASSPGKKRGGLGTDTQYF. The CDR3 DNA reads as TGTGCCAGCAGCCCTGGGAAGAAGCGGGGGGGCCTTGGCACAGATACGCAGTATTTT.

This chain connects TRBV5-1 to TRBJ1-1; D might be TRBD1 (6 bases). Per germline, CDR1 SGHRS and CDR2 YFSETQ. CDR3 length: 16 amino acids. Between the trimmed V and J ends, which lost 0 bases and 6 bases, there was a span of 18 bases. As DNA, the CDR3 is TGCGCCAGCAGCTTGGAAGGTGGCGTCGCAGGGGCTGAAGCTTTCTTT. It is translated as CASSLEGGVAGAEAFF.

This chain joins TRBV4-3 and TRBJ1-4; unclear D gene. This CDR3 contains 16 residues. Trimming left V 4 bases short and J 3 bases short, with 15 bases between. Germline loops: CDR1 LGHNA, CDR2 YSLEER. CDR3 protein: CASSPSGGRANEKLFF. CDR3 nucleotides: TGCGCCAGCAGCCCCTCGGGAGGACGGGCTAATGAAAAACTGTTTTTT.